The sample holds many counts of the clone carrying this T cell receptor beta chain. From germline, CDR1 is LGHNT and CDR2 FRNRAP. The CDR3 loop spans 13 amino acids. The V gene end was trimmed by 9 bases and the J gene end by 2 bases; junction bases not matched to a gene: 5. TCRdb re-called clones via MiXCR from the PCR reads. Of about 36,000 clones listed, roughly 20% are singletons. This entry is derived from a study of metastatic and nonmetastatic thyroid tumors. Study background: Repertoires from malignant and benign thyroid patients were compared across blood and tumor or nodule tissue.

Thyroid surgery was performed in patients who had received no treatment beforehand. The source of this sequence is a female donor with papillary thyroid cancer or a benign thyroid nodule (not recorded which). Some clones in this sample may be carry-over from other donors' samples. Specimen: blood. The V gene is TRBV12-5, the J gene TRBJ2-3; TRBD1 aligns across 7 bases. CDR3 DNA: TGTGCTAGCGCGGACAGGTACACAGATACGCAGTATTTT. It specifies CASADRYTDTQYF.